This T cell receptor (beta chain) appears in the sequencing data of a study of PD-1 blockade in classical Hodgkin lymphoma. Study findings and constraints: Whatever underlies the repertoire differences (possibly disease activity or prior therapy) remains undefined. When set against healthy donors, newly diagnosed patients were reported to show lower baseline TCR diversity.

The table came from immunoSEQ multiplex PCR; TCRdb's copy has only in-frame clones and leaves some out. This sample carries roughly 70,000 clones, over 90% of them seen once, and the ten largest clones take 2% to 3%. As concerns this clone: The antigen is unknown.

Germline-derived CDR1 and CDR2 are SGHRS and YFSETQ. This CDR3 comprises 15 residues. J was trimmed by 7 bases and V by 3 bases; bases with no gene match: 2. Stated time point: newly diagnosed, previously untreated cHL patient sample. The sequence was obtained from a human donor with classical Hodgkin lymphoma. The chain couples TRBV5-1 to TRBJ2-1; 15 bases are shared with TRBD2. Sequences were obtained from peripheral blood mononuclear cells (PBMCs). This CDR3 is CASSSGTSGRNEQFF. CDR3 bases: TGCGCCAGCAGCTCGGGGACTAGCGGGAGGAATGAGCAGTTCTTC.